A single sample gave rise to the 13 T cell receptor beta chains below, sequenced in a study of shared clonotypes between healthy human individuals. Assay: immunoSEQ multiplex PCR; the TCRdb copy retains only in-frame clones and omits some. The sample carries 2 million to 2.5 million clones, 85% to 95% recorded once. Sequencing was done on a sample of naive CD4+ T cells from PBMCs. The subset was: CD45RA+ positively selected. These receptors were obtained from a man aged 18 to 29 in good health. Some clones in this sample may be carry-over from other donors' samples.

The chain couples TRBV28 to TRBJ2-2, with TRBD1 matching 7 bases. Germline V gene sequence: CDR1 MDHEN, CDR2 SYDVKM. The V and J ends lost 5 bases and 1 base, in that order; junction bases with no gene match: 7. The CDR3 consists of 16 residues. The CDR3 sequence: CASSDPGQRNTGELFF. The CDR3 DNA reads TGTGCCAGCAGTGATCCGGGACAGCGGAACACCGGGGAGCTGTTTTTT.

The chain combines TRBV21-1 with TRBJ2-3; the table's D call, TRBD1, has no DNA check behind it. TRBV21-1 is deemed a pseudogene. This CDR3 spans 13 amino acids. CDR3 nucleotide sequence: TGTGCCAGCAGCTCAGAAATTGCAGATACGCAGTATTTT. Translated, it gives CASSSEIADTQYF.

The chain links TRBV7-3 to TRBJ2-2; 13 positions agree with TRBD2. Germline CDR1 and CDR2: SGHTA and FQGTGA. The CDR3 is 16 amino acids. With 3 bases clipped from V and 5 bases from J, the junction kept 3 bases outside the gene matches. This CDR3 is CASSLGLAGPTGELFF. DNA for the CDR3: TGTGCCAGCAGCTTGGGACTAGCGGGACCAACCGGGGAGCTGTTTTTT.

This clone was detected once. Within the sample, other DNA sequences also encode this same CDR3. The chain employs TRBV11-3 and TRBJ2-3, with D uncertain. CDR3 size: 12 residues. Germline CDR1 is SGHNT and CDR2 is YENEEA. The V gene lost 5 bases and the J gene lost 0 bases, with 3 bases spanning the gap. CDR3 residues: CASSLSTDTQYF. The CDR3 coding sequence is TGTGCCAGCAGCCTTAGCACAGATACGCAGTATTTT.

The CDR3: CASSFPGGPSNEQFF. The CDR3 DNA is TGTGCCAGCAGCTTCCCGGGGGGGCCCTCCAATGAGCAGTTCTTC. The chain combines TRBV28 with TRBJ2-1, with TRBD2 identical over 8 bases. V lost 6 bases to trimming and J lost 6 bases; unmatched junction nucleotides: 10. The V gene's germline CDR1 is MDHEN and CDR2 SYDVKM. The CDR3 runs 15 residues.

The gene calls are TRBV6-5 and TRBJ2-1; D is undetermined. This CDR3 region has 12 residues. Trimming removed 2 bases at V and 7 bases at J, with 6 bases between. The V gene's germline CDR1 is MNHEY and CDR2 SVGAGI. Here the CDR3 DNA reads TGTGCCAGCAGTTACCGCAGAAATGAGCAGTTCTTC. Translation gives CASSYRRNEQFF.

The chain uses TRBV6-1 and TRBJ2-1; 14 nucleotides agree with TRBD2. V shed 4 bases, J shed 5 bases, and the junction held 4 bases outside the gene matches. Germline values: CDR1 MNHNS, CDR2 SASEGT. The CDR3 sequence is 16 residues long. The CDR3 DNA follows: TGTGCCAGCAGTGCCGGGACTAGCGGGGGAAACAATGAGCAGTTCTTC. Amino acid sequence: CASSAGTSGGNNEQFF.

This chain uses TRBV14 with TRBJ1-3; D remains unclear. V dropped 4 bases and J dropped 2 bases, with 3 bases sitting between them. The germline CDR1 and CDR2 sequences are SGHDN and FVKESK. This CDR3 is built from 12 residues. This chain's CDR3 is CASSPAGNTIYF. The CDR3, as DNA: TGTGCCAGCAGCCCGGCTGGAAACACCATATATTTT.

The count of this clone is one. V and J are TRBV7-9 and TRBJ1-1; D not certain. Germline CDR1 SEHNR, CDR2 FQNEAQ (reference sequence). The V end was cut by 3 bases, the J end by 1 base, with 9 bases between. CDR3 length equals 14 residues. DNA for the CDR3: TGTGCCAGCAGCTTGTCGTCGGCGAACACTGAAGCTTTCTTT. Translated: CASSLSSANTEAFF.

The chain links TRBV4-3 to TRBJ2-1; no clear D. Between the trimmed V and J ends, which lost 1 base and 1 base, there was a span of 11 bases. The CDR3 sequence is 16 residues long. From germline, CDR1 is LGHNA and CDR2 YSLEER. The DNA for the CDR3 is TGCGCCAGCAGCCAAGGACACCCCCATTCCTACAATGAGCAGTTCTTC. Protein sequence: CASSQGHPHSYNEQFF.

A single count supports this clone. The chain recombines TRBV5-4 with TRBJ2-1; D gene unclear. Germline loops: CDR1 SGHNT, CDR2 YYREEE (reference sequence). The CDR3 is made up of 14 amino acids. V was cut by 1 base and J by 2 bases, with 7 bases left in between. The CDR3 DNA is TGTGCCAGCAGCTTGCCTGCCGCCTACAATGAGCAGTTCTTC. Residues: CASSLPAAYNEQFF.

In this sample, this clone turned up a few times. Within the sample, other DNA sequences also encode this same CDR3. The chain couples TRBV7-2 to TRBJ1-2; 9 nucleotides agree with TRBD1. The CDR3 has 13 amino acids. The V gene's germline CDR1 is SGHTA and CDR2 FQGNSA. The ends lost 5 bases at V and 4 bases at J; junction bases unmatched: 2. CDR3 DNA: TGTGCCAGCAGCCCGGGACAGGGCTATGGCTACACCTTC. Its translation is CASSPGQGYGYTF. The complete variable domain, with remaining parts taken from reference TRBV7-2 and TRBJ1-2, reads GAGVSQSPSNKVTEKGKDVELRCDPISGHTALYWYRQSLGQGLEFLIYFQGNSAPDKSGLPSDRFSAERTGGSVSTLTIQRTQQEDSAVYLCASSPGQGYGYTFGSGTRLTVV.

CDR3: CASSAGALGSTDTQYF. DNA of the CDR3: TGCGCCAGCAGCGCAGGGGCGCTGGGAAGCACAGATACGCAGTATTTT. This chain links TRBV5-1 with TRBJ2-3, with a tentative D call TRBD1 (6 bases). This CDR3 is built from 16 residues. CDR1 and CDR2 (germline): SGHRS, YFSETQ. The germline V and J ends were trimmed by 4 bases and 0 bases, with 15 bases remaining between them.